A selection of T cell receptor beta chains follows, all from one sample in a study of blood T cells in healthy people across ages. TCRdb fed the 5' RACE reads into MiXCR, producing one record per CDR3 protein. Of about 800,000 distinct CDR3 sequences listed, around 25% are singletons. The same data also contributed to another study, on T cells of mothers and their children.

The sequenced material came from blood. The receptors originated from a boy between 5 and 17 years old in good health. The CDR3 runs from the conserved cysteine through the conserved F or W.

>TRBJ2-2|TRBV5-1
CASSWGHQNTGELFF
>TRBJ2-4|TRBV6-2/TRBV6-3
CASSYVGTGVLLAKNIQYF
>TRBJ1-1|TRBV9
CASSFGLYDTEAFF
>TRBJ2-1|TRBV2
CASNRGGLSEQFF
>TRBJ2-6|TRBV12-3/TRBV12-4
CASSFRPPTGSNVLTF
>TRBJ1-2|TRBV4-1
CASSQDLTRGVVGYTF
>TRBJ1-1|TRBV20-1
CSARAETGGCFF
>-|TRBV6-6
CASSSTSGYNEQFF
>-|TRBV24-1
CATSEAGGNEQFF
>TRBJ2-2|TRBV20-1
CSARGTGIGETGELFF
>TRBJ2-6|TRBV5-4
CASSLGGLGANVLTF
>TRBJ1-6|TRBV27
CASSFEAGGYSPLHF
>TRBJ2-1|TRBV19
CASSMYLAYNEQFF
>TRBJ1-4|TRBV3-1
CASSQADGDEKLFF
>TRBJ2-7|TRBV20-1
CSARDQNLAGVNEQYF
>TRBJ2-1|TRBV6-5
CASTKRGNNEQFF
>TRBJ2-2|TRBV20-1
CSVPDQKSGELFF
>TRBJ2-2|TRBV12-3/TRBV12-4
CACNDLGLAGSHGELFF
>TRBJ2-3|TRBV20-1
CSARDAAGIYTDTQYF
>TRBJ2-5|TRBV7-2
CASSPQIIQETQYF
>-|TRBV28
CASSYLGETYEQYF
>TRBJ1-6|TRBV5-1
CASSPTEKGLSPLHF